This is a list of T cell receptor beta chains from one sample in a study of vaccination effects on CD4 cells after COVID-19. These receptors are not linked to any known antigen. Using immunoSEQ multiplex PCR, the repertoire was profiled, and TCRdb retains in-frame clones only, with some absent. Of just under 75,000 clones in the sample, 60% to 75% were seen once. The sample was CD4+ T cells from PBMCs cultured with HCoV-NL63 spike peptides, taken before COVID-19 vaccination. The receptors come from a human donor who received a COVID-19 vaccine. Both conserved end residues are part of each CDR3. The order of the fields is V gene, J gene, D gene, clone size, CDR3 DNA, CDR3 protein. D genes are given only for firm matches. Rows may omit the clone size; those that give it use once, few, many or a size class.

TRBV29-1	TRBJ2-3	NA	NA	TGCAGCGTTGAAGGTGGGGCGCTCACAGATACGCAGTATTTT	CSVEGGALTDTQYF
TRBV27	TRBJ2-2	TRBD2	NA	TGTGCCAGCAGTTCGCTAGCGGGGGGGGACGGGGAGCTGTTTTTT	CASSSLAGGDGELFF
TRBV5-4	TRBJ2-3	NA	NA	TGTGCCAGCAGCTTCGAGCGGGTAGATACGCAGTATTTT	CASSFERVDTQYF
TRBV2	TRBJ1-5	TRBD1	NA	TGTGCCAGCAGGCCGACAGGGATTAGCAATCAGCCCCAGCATTTT	CASRPTGISNQPQHF
TRBV6-5	TRBJ1-1	NA	NA	TGTGCCAGCAGTTACTCGACGGGCTCCATGAACACTGAAGCTTTCTTT	CASSYSTGSMNTEAFF
TRBV28	TRBJ1-2	NA	NA	TGTGCCAGCAGTTTCATTTCCGGAACGGACTACTATGGCTACACCTTC	CASSFISGTDYYGYTF
TRBV24-1	TRBJ2-3	NA	NA	TGTGCCACCAGTGATTCAGCGGGCGCAGATACGCAGTATTTT	CATSDSAGADTQYF
TRBV27	TRBJ2-5	NA	NA	TGTGCCAGCAGTTTAGATCTCTCCGGGAGGACCCAGTACTTC	CASSLDLSGRTQYF
TRBV9	TRBJ1-2	TRBD1	NA	TGTGCCAGCAGCGAGATCGACAGGGATCTAGAGGACTACACCTTC	CASSEIDRDLEDYTF
TRBV28	TRBJ1-6	NA	NA	TGTGCCAGCAAACCGAGCTCCTATAATTCACCCCTCCACTTT	CASKPSSYNSPLHF
TRBV3-1/TRBV3-2	TRBJ1-1	NA	NA	TGTGCCAGCAGCCAAGAGTCTACTAGGGTTGAAGCTTTCTTT	CASSQESTRVEAFF
TRBV12-5	TRBJ2-1	NA	NA	TGTGCTAGTGGTTTGATTATGCGAACCCTCAGGGGCTACAATGAGCAGTTCTTC	CASGLIMRTLRGYNEQFF
TRBV5-6	TRBJ2-5	NA	NA	TGTGCCAGCAGCTTCGAAGTGTCCGGGGCCCAGTACTTC	CASSFEVSGAQYF
TRBV4-1	TRBJ2-3	NA	NA	TGCGCCAGCAGCCAAGAGGCCACCGGGCTTACTTTCACAGATACGCAGTATTTT	CASSQEATGLTFTDTQYF
TRBV7-8	TRBJ1-3	NA	NA	TGTGCCACCGGACCGGGGGCCTCTGGAAACACCATATATTTT	CATGPGASGNTIYF
TRBV18	TRBJ1-3	NA	NA	TGTGCCAGCTCACCTTGGGACATCTCTGGAAACACCATATATTTT	CASSPWDISGNTIYF
TRBV18	TRBJ2-3	NA	NA	TGTGCCAGCTCACCACGGGCTAGCACAGATACGCAGTATTTT	CASSPRASTDTQYF
TRBV5-1	TRBJ2-3	NA	few	TGCGCCAGCAGCCGTGACGTAAGCACAGATACGCAGTATTTT	CASSRDVSTDTQYF
TRBV5-1	TRBJ2-2	TRBD1	NA	TGCGCCAGCAGCCCGACGGGACAGCTGGCCGGGGAGCTGTTTTTT	CASSPTGQLAGELFF
TRBV6-4	TRBJ2-3	NA	once	TGTGCCAGCAAAGGGAGCACAGATACGCAGTATTTT	CASKGSTDTQYF
TRBV7-2	TRBJ2-2	NA	NA	TGTGCCAGCAGCTTGCAGGGCGCCACCGGGGAGCTGTTTTTT	CASSLQGATGELFF
TRBV6-5	TRBJ1-5	NA	NA	TGTGCCAGCAGGTTACAGGGACTCAGCAATCAGCCCCAGCATTTT	CASRLQGLSNQPQHF
TRBV24-1	TRBJ2-5	NA	NA	TGTGCCACCAGTGATTCCGGGTCAACCAAGACCCAGTACTTC	CATSDSGSTKTQYF
TRBV12-5	TRBJ2-4	NA	NA	TGTGCTAGTAGGGACCCAGTAGCCAAAAACATTCAGTACTTC	CASRDPVAKNIQYF
TRBV25-1	TRBJ1-2	NA	NA	TGTGCCAGCAGAGGGCCACTCTATGGCTACACCTTC	CASRGPLYGYTF
TRBV7-3	TRBJ1-2	NA	NA	TGTGCCAGCAAGAGGGGGGTCGACTATGGCTACACCTTC	CASKRGVDYGYTF
TRBV30	TRBJ2-3	NA	NA	TGTGCCTGGAGTGGGGGGACCAGCACAGATACGCAGTATTTT	CAWSGGTSTDTQYF
TRBV29-1	TRBJ2-3	NA	NA	TGCAGCGTTGAAGGCCAGGATGCAGATACGCAGTATTTT	CSVEGQDADTQYF
TRBV2	TRBJ1-6	NA	NA	TGTGCCAGCACCTCAGGACAGTATAATTCACCCCTCCACTTT	CASTSGQYNSPLHF
TRBV15	TRBJ1-5	NA	few	TGTGCCACCAGCAGAGATTATGGGGGGGATCAGCCCCAGCATTTT	CATSRDYGGDQPQHF
TRBV7-2	TRBJ2-5	NA	NA	TGTGCCAGCAGCTTAGGGGCTAGCGTAGAGACCCAGTACTTC	CASSLGASVETQYF
TRBV18	TRBJ1-1	NA	NA	TGTGCCAGCTCAGTTGGAGGCACTGAAGCTTTCTTT	CASSVGGTEAFF
TRBV12-3/TRBV12-4	TRBJ1-1	NA	NA	TGTGCCAGCAGTTTATTCGCTGAAGCTTTCTTT	CASSLFAEAFF
TRBV30	TRBJ2-5	NA	NA	TGTGCCTGGAGTGTGACGGGTAGGGGAGTACAAGAGACCCAGTACTTC	CAWSVTGRGVQETQYF
TRBV5-1	TRBJ2-3	TRBD1	NA	TGCGCCAGCAGACCCGGGACAGGGACCCCAGATACGCAGTATTTT	CASRPGTGTPDTQYF
TRBV18	TRBJ2-2	NA	few	TGTGCCAGCTCACCACAGGGGGAGGCCACCGGGGAGCTGTTTTTT	CASSPQGEATGELFF
TRBV5-1	TRBJ1-6	NA	NA	TGCGCCAGCAGCTGGGCGGACAGCTATAATTCACCCCTCCACTTT	CASSWADSYNSPLHF
TRBV30	TRBJ2-2	TRBD1	NA	TGTGCCTGGACTCAAGCCCGGACAGGGTTCACCGGGGAGCTGTTTTTT	CAWTQARTGFTGELFF
TRBV7-3	TRBJ2-6	NA	NA	TGTGCCAGCAGCTTAGTTGGGTCAGGGGCCAACGTCCTGACTTTC	CASSLVGSGANVLTF
TRBV11-2	TRBJ1-1	TRBD1	few	TGTGCCAGCAGCCCGGACAGGGGTGAAGCTTTCTTT	CASSPDRGEAFF
TRBV6-5	TRBJ2-1	NA	NA	TGTGCCAGCAAACAGAACAATGAGCAGTTCTTC	CASKQNNEQFF
TRBV18	TRBJ2-3	NA	NA	TGTGCCAGCTCACCAGACTACTTAAAAACAGATACGCAGTATTTT	CASSPDYLKTDTQYF
TRBV15	TRBJ1-1	NA	NA	TGTGCCACCAGCAAGTACAACATGAACACTGAAGCTTTCTTT	CATSKYNMNTEAFF
TRBV2	TRBJ1-5	TRBD1	NA	TGTGCCAGCAGGAAACGACCCGGAAGGGGGCAGCTGGGCAATCAGCCCCAGCATTTT	CASRKRPGRGQLGNQPQHF
TRBV7-3	TRBJ2-1	NA	NA	TGTGCCAGCAGCCCGGGGGTCTACAATGAGCAGTTCTTC	CASSPGVYNEQFF
TRBV10-3	TRBJ1-5	NA	NA	TGTGCCATCAGTGAGTCGAGGGGGGAAGCCAATCAGCCCCAGCATTTT	CAISESRGEANQPQHF
TRBV9	TRBJ1-5	TRBD1	NA	TGTGCCAGCAGCGTAGGGACAGGAACTTATCAGCCCCAGCATTTT	CASSVGTGTYQPQHF
TRBV9	TRBJ2-4	NA	NA	TGTGCCAGCAGCGTAAGCCCCACAGGGACCAAAAACATTCAGTACTTC	CASSVSPTGTKNIQYF
TRBV11-3	TRBJ1-3	NA	NA	TGTGCCAGCAGCTTCGGGCAGGGATACACCATATATTTT	CASSFGQGYTIYF
TRBV5-1	TRBJ1-2	TRBD1	NA	TGCGCCAGCAGCTCCACAGGGGGCGCCGGGTATGGCTACACCTTC	CASSSTGGAGYGYTF
TRBV7-2	TRBJ1-5	NA	NA	TGTGCCAGCAGCTTAGCGGGGGTGGGGGCAGCTCAGCCCCAGCATTTT	CASSLAGVGAAQPQHF
TRBV7-2	TRBJ1-6	NA	few	TGTGCCAGCAGCTTAGATGTGGGGTATTCACCCCTCCACTTT	CASSLDVGYSPLHF
TRBV5-8	TRBJ1-1	NA	NA	TGTGCCAGCCCGCGCCTGGGGGACCGTAGTCCCAGGAACACTGAAGCTTTCTTT	CASPRLGDRSPRNTEAFF